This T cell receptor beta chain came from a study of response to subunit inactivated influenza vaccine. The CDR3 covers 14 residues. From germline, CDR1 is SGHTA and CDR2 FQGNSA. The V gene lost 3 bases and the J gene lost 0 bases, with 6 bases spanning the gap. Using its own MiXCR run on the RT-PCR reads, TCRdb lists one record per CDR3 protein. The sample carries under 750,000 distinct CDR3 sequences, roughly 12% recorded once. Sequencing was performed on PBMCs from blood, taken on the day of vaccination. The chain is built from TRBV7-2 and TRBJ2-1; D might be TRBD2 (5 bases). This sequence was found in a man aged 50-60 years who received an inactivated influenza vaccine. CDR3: CASSFTSSYNEQFF. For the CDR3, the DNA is TGTGCCAGCAGCTTTACTAGCTCCTACAATGAGCAGTTCTTC.